Each of the 30 T cell receptor beta chains below was sequenced from the same sample in a study of control samples from healthy donors and cancer patients. Assay: immunoSEQ multiplex PCR; the TCRdb copy retains only in-frame clones and omits some. This sample carries 110,000 or so clones, around 82% of them seen once, and the ten largest clones take around 13%. The source material was blood. These receptors originate from a woman in her forties or fifties in good health.

This CDR3 is CASSALASSYNEQFF. The DNA for the CDR3 is TGTGCCAGCAGTGCCCTAGCAAGCTCCTACAATGAGCAGTTCTTC. The genes are TRBV2 and TRBJ2-1; weak D call: TRBD2 (5 bases). The CDR3 has 15 amino acids. The V end was cut by 4 bases, the J end by 0 bases, with 10 bases between. CDR1 and CDR2 from the germline V gene are SNHLY and FYNNEI.

This clone was counted only a few times. The chain links TRBV19 to TRBJ2-3; the D call may be TRBD1 or TRBD2 (5 bases each). V was pared by 5 bases and J by 6 bases, with 18 bases between. CDR1 is LNHDA and CDR2 is SQIVND in the germline V gene (reference sequence). The CDR3 contains 15 residues. CDR3 coding DNA: TGTGCCAGTAGTGCCCAGGGAGCGGTCGGGGATACGCAGTATTTT. It yields the protein CASSAQGAVGDTQYF. Full variable domain (rest looked up from reference TRBV19 and TRBJ2-3): DGGITQSPKYLFRKEGQNVTLSCEQNLNHDAMYWYRQDPGQGLRLIYYSQIVNDFQKGDIAEGYSVSREKKESFPLTVTSAQKNPTAFYLCASSAQGAVGDTQYFGPGTRLTVL.

The chain has TRBV7-8 and TRBJ1-2, with 11 nucleotides matching TRBD1. J gave up 3 bases and V 4 bases, and 1 base lay outside the gene matches. From germline, CDR1 is SGHVS and CDR2 FQNEAQ. CDR3 size: 14 residues. CDR3 loop: CASSSGQGDYGYTF. The CDR3 DNA reads as TGTGCCAGCAGCTCGGGACAGGGGGACTATGGCTACACCTTC.

This clone was counted a single time. V and J are TRBV24-1 and TRBJ2-5; D perhaps matches TRBD1 (6 bases). With 3 bases removed from V and 5 bases from J, the gap between germline ends came to 12 bases. Germline values: CDR1 KGHDR, CDR2 SFDVKD. The CDR3 sequence is 14 residues long. The CDR3 region is CATSDPGTSETQYF. CDR3 DNA sequence: TGTGCCACCAGTGATCCCGGGACATCCGAGACCCAGTACTTC.

The rearrangement joins TRBV27 to TRBJ2-1; 10 bases align to TRBD2. This CDR3 contains 15 residues. Germline lookup yields CDR1 MNHEY and CDR2 SMNVEV (reference sequence). Trimming removed 3 bases from V and 2 bases from J; junction bases left unmatched: 1. CDR3 sequence (DNA): TGTGCCAGCAGTTTGGGGACTAGCGCCTACAATGAGCAGTTCTTC. This codes for CASSLGTSAYNEQFF.

This clone was detected only once. The CDR3: CASSRTGGGYEQYF. CDR3 DNA: TGTGCCAGTAGTCGGACAGGGGGAGGCTACGAGCAGTACTTC. The J gene is TRBJ2-7, the V gene TRBV19; TRBD1 matches 10 bases. V shed 5 bases and J 3 bases; nucleotides not matched to a gene: 4. CDR3 size: 14 residues. CDR1 is LNHDA and CDR2 is SQIVND in the germline V gene (reference sequence).

The chain recombines TRBV29-1 with TRBJ1-2; 9 bases agree with TRBD1. The germline V gene has CDR1 SQVTM and CDR2 ANQGSEA. V gave up 0 bases and J gave up 8 bases; unmatched junction bases: 7. The CDR3 consists of 14 residues. The CDR3 DNA reads as TGCAGCGTTGAAGATTCCTGGGACAGGGACGGCTACACCTTC. Translating it yields CSVEDSWDRDGYTF.

The rearrangement uses TRBV5-1 and TRBJ2-2, with D perhaps matching TRBD2 (6 bases). CDR3 length: 15 amino acids. CDR1 and CDR2 from the germline V gene are SGHRS and YFSETQ. V was cut by 9 bases and J by 5 bases, with 20 bases left in between. This chain's CDR3 is CATKRAQGRTGELFF. In DNA, the CDR3 is TGCGCCACCAAACGGGCCCAAGGGAGGACCGGGGAGCTGTTTTTT.

This chain connects TRBV6-1 to TRBJ1-4; D not resolved. Deletions cut 2 bases from V and 0 bases from J, with 7 bases between. The CDR3 has 15 residues. The germline CDR1 and CDR2 sequences are MNHNS and SASEGT. DNA of the CDR3: TGTGCCAGCAGTGAAAACGGTGCAACTAATGAAAAACTGTTTTTT. Translated, it gives CASSENGATNEKLFF.

In its sample, this clone was seen once. This chain joins TRBV28 and TRBJ2-7, with D possibly TRBD1 on 6 matching bases. V was trimmed by 6 bases and J by 3 bases, leaving 15 bases between them. Germline CDR1 MDHEN, CDR2 SYDVKM. The CDR3 loop spans 14 amino acids. CDR3 in DNA: TGTGCCAGCAGCAGGGGTGGTGGGTACTACGAGCAGTACTTC. This gives the protein CASSRGGGYYEQYF.

This sequence joins TRBV7-8 and TRBJ1-1; TRBD1 might be the D (5 bases). This CDR3 spans 15 amino acids. Germline CDR1 is SGHVS and CDR2 is FQNEAQ. Trimming shortened V by 2 bases and J by 2 bases, and 12 bases separated the two germline ends. CDR3 protein: CASSLRGGGNTEAFF. In DNA, the CDR3 is TGTGCCAGCAGCTTAAGGGGTGGGGGAAACACTGAAGCTTTCTTT.

In its sample, this clone was seen once. The chain couples TRBV6-6 to TRBJ1-1; 10 bases match TRBD1. Germline assignment: CDR1 MNHNY and CDR2 SVGAGI (reference sequence). The V and J ends lost 4 bases and 2 bases, in that order; junction bases with no gene match: 7. The CDR3 totals 16 residues. The CDR3 sequence: CASSFSPTGGNTEAFF. The CDR3 DNA reads as TGTGCCAGCAGTTTCTCACCGACAGGGGGCAACACTGAAGCTTTCTTT.

The chain uses TRBV7-9 and TRBJ2-7, with 13 positions matching TRBD2. V lost 1 base to trimming and J lost 6 bases; unmatched junction nucleotides: 0. Germline V gives CDR1 SEHNR, CDR2 FQNEAQ (reference sequence). This CDR3 is built from 14 residues. For the CDR3, the DNA is TGTGCCAGCAGCTTAGGACTAGCGGGAGGCGAGCAGTACTTC. Translation gives CASSLGLAGGEQYF.

The table lists this clone with a few counts. V and J are TRBV6-5 and TRBJ2-7; TRBD2 aligns across 12 bases. CDR1 is MNHEY, CDR2 SVGAGI, per germline. The CDR3 is made up of 14 amino acids. V dropped 5 bases and J dropped 7; count of bases not matched to a gene: 6. CDR3 sequence reads: CASSQLAGGREQYF. CDR3 DNA sequence: TGTGCCAGCAGTCAGCTAGCGGGGGGGCGGGAGCAGTACTTC.

J is TRBJ1-5 and V is TRBV28; TRBD1 matches at 7 bases. This CDR3 has 16 amino acids. Trimming cost V 7 bases and J 2 bases; bases outside gene matches: 11. CDR1 and CDR2 (germline): MDHEN, SYDVKM. The CDR3 is CASTRTGWSGNQPQHF. The CDR3 DNA reads as TGTGCCAGCACAAGGACAGGATGGAGTGGCAATCAGCCCCAGCATTTT.

CDR3 amino acids: CASRDRTGTVQETQYF. CDR3 in DNA: TGTGCCAGCAGGGACCGAACAGGGACCGTCCAAGAGACCCAGTACTTC. This rearrangement joins TRBV2 to TRBJ2-5; tentative D call: TRBD1 (6 bases). Germline CDR1 and CDR2: SNHLY and FYNNEI. The CDR3 extends over 16 amino acids. The germline V and J ends were trimmed by 6 bases and 1 base, with 18 bases remaining between them.

The chain has TRBV15 and TRBJ2-3; TRBD1 matches at 9 bases. There are 15 residues in the CDR3. V trimming: 3 bases; J trimming: 2 bases; junction bases outside the gene matches: 3. Germline CDR1 is LNHNV and CDR2 is YYDKDF (reference sequence). CDR3 nucleotides: TGTGCCACCAGCAGGGACAGGGGCTTCACAGATACGCAGTATTTT. Translated, it gives CATSRDRGFTDTQYF.

This chain connects TRBV11-3 to TRBJ1-1, with TRBD1 matching over 11 bases. After removal of 2 bases from V and 1 base from J, the junction contained 12 bases not matched to a gene. CDR3 length: 19 amino acids. Germline CDR1 reads SGHNT; CDR2 reads YENEEA. CDR3 sequence reads: CASSLSAGQGARPNTEAFF. For the CDR3, the DNA is TGTGCCAGCAGCTTAAGCGCAGGACAGGGGGCGAGACCGAACACTGAAGCTTTCTTT.

J is TRBJ2-2 and V is TRBV10-3; 15 bases match TRBD2. The CDR3 totals 19 residues. Losses at the gene ends were 3 bases for V and 2 bases for J; bases not matched to a gene: 7. The germline CDR1 and CDR2 sequences are ENHRY and SYGVKD. CDR3 nucleotides: TGTGCCATCAGTGATCCGGGACTAGCGGGGGGCTTAAACACCGGGGAGCTGTTTTTT. Its protein is CAISDPGLAGGLNTGELFF.

This clone came up once. The chain recombines TRBV18 with TRBJ2-7; TRBD1 aligns across 9 bases. CDR3 length equals 14 residues. V shed 4 bases and J 2 bases; nucleotides not matched to a gene: 3. CDR1 and CDR2 from the germline V gene are KGHSH and LQKENI. The CDR3 DNA reads as TGTGCCAGCTCACACCGGGACAGGGCCTACGAGCAGTACTTC. It translates to CASSHRDRAYEQYF.

The chain couples TRBV28 to TRBJ1-3; 7 nucleotides line up with TRBD1. Germline CDR1 MDHEN, CDR2 SYDVKM. V was clipped by 6 bases and J by 1 base; unmatched bases: 9. CDR3 length: 16 amino acids. CDR3 region: CASRRYRQGSGNTIYF. The CDR3 DNA follows: TGTGCCAGCAGACGCTACAGACAGGGATCTGGAAACACCATATATTTT. Full variable domain (outside the CDR3, taken from reference TRBV28 and TRBJ1-3): DVKVTQSSRYLVKRTGEKVFLECVQDMDHENMFWYRQDPGLGLRLIYFSYDVKMKEKGDIPEGYSVSREKKERFSLILESASTNQTSMYLCASRRYRQGSGNTIYFGEGSWLTVV.

The chain has TRBV15 and TRBJ2-1; a weak D match, TRBD1 (5 bases). The V end was cut by 1 base, the J end by 1 base, with 11 bases between. The CDR3 runs to 16 residues. Germline loops: CDR1 LNHNV, CDR2 YYDKDF (reference sequence). CDR3 amino acids: CATSRVQGWSYNEQFF. The CDR3 DNA reads TGTGCCACCAGCAGAGTGCAGGGATGGTCCTACAATGAGCAGTTCTTC.

The genes are TRBV24-1 and TRBJ1-2; tentative D call: TRBD1 (6 bases). CDR1 and CDR2 from the germline V gene are KGHDR and SFDVKD. This CDR3 comprises 15 residues. Trimming removed 2 bases from V and 4 bases from J, with 13 bases in between. The chain's CDR3 is CATSDSRRGAYGYTF. The CDR3 nucleotides read TGTGCCACCAGTGATTCGAGGAGGGGGGCCTATGGCTACACCTTC.

V gene TRBV19 combines with J gene TRBJ1-6; a weak D match, TRBD1 (6 bases). The CDR3 spans 15 residues. Trimming pared 6 bases from V and 4 bases from J, leaving 13 bases between. Germline V gene sequence: CDR1 LNHDA, CDR2 SQIVND (reference sequence). The CDR3 is CASSDRGVYNSPLHF. The CDR3 DNA reads as TGTGCCAGTAGCGATAGGGGGGTGTATAATTCACCCCTCCACTTT.

The chain has TRBV5-5 and TRBJ2-1; TRBD2 matches at 12 bases. Germline-derived CDR1 and CDR2 are SGHKS and YYEKEE (reference sequence). The length of the CDR3 is 15 residues. J was trimmed by 4 bases and V by 1 base; bases with no gene match: 0. CDR3 residues: CASSLLAGGYNEQFF. CDR3 DNA: TGTGCCAGCAGCTTGCTAGCGGGGGGGTACAATGAGCAGTTCTTC.

The chain joins TRBV19 to TRBJ2-1; no definite D call. V was shortened by 2 bases and J by 3 bases, with 5 bases between the two germline ends. Germline CDR1 reads LNHDA; CDR2 reads SQIVND (reference sequence). CDR3 size: 13 residues. The CDR3 DNA is TGTGCCAGTAGTATACGCAGCTACAATGAGCAGTTCTTC. It specifies CASSIRSYNEQFF.

The CDR3 sequence: CASSTNLAGGDLGETQYF. The CDR3 bases are TGTGCCAGCAGCACAAACTTAGCGGGAGGTGACTTGGGGGAGACCCAGTACTTC. This chain connects TRBV6-2 or TRBV6-3 to TRBJ2-5; TRBD2 matches 10 bases. V shed 6 bases and J 5 bases; nucleotides not matched to a gene: 18. The germline V gene has CDR1 MNHEY and CDR2 SVGEGT. The CDR3 has 18 amino acids.

This rearrangement joins TRBV6-5 to TRBJ1-4; D gene unclear. The CDR3 runs to 15 residues. Germline loops: CDR1 MNHEY, CDR2 SVGAGI. V gave up 0 bases and J gave up 3 bases, with 8 bases separating them. CDR3 DNA sequence: TGTGCCAGCAGTTACTCGTTCACGGCTAATGAAAAACTGTTTTTT. Translation gives CASSYSFTANEKLFF.

V and J are TRBV18 and TRBJ2-3; 14 bases match TRBD2. The junction had 4 bases not matched to a gene; V was cut back by 2 bases and J by 0 bases. This CDR3 spans 18 amino acids. Germline V gene sequence: CDR1 KGHSH, CDR2 LQKENI. CDR3 sequence reads: CASSPRTSGRSSTDTQYF. The CDR3 DNA reads as TGTGCCAGCTCACCAAGGACTAGCGGGAGGTCGAGCACAGATACGCAGTATTTT.

The chain recombines TRBV19 with TRBJ2-1; possible D gene TRBD1, 6 bases. CDR1 is LNHDA and CDR2 is SQIVND in the germline V gene (reference sequence). The germline V and J ends were trimmed by 6 bases and 8 bases, with 17 bases remaining between them. The CDR3 contains 14 residues. CDR3 sequence (DNA): TGTGCCAGTAGACCTGAAAGGGGGAAAGATGAGCAGTTCTTC. This gives the protein CASRPERGKDEQFF.